The next 21 T cell receptor beta chains were all read from a single sample in a study of blood T cell repertoires in COVID-19. Libraries were prepared by immunoSEQ multiplex PCR; TCRdb keeps only in-frame clonotypes and omits some of them. The table shows 220,000 or so clones, with 84% occurring only once. Sequencing was done on a sample of peripheral blood. Receptors originate from a young man with active or convalescent COVID-19.

This clone was counted between two and nine times. The chain employs TRBV10-3 and TRBJ2-7; no definite D call. CDR3 length: 12 residues. Germline loops: CDR1 ENHRY, CDR2 SYGVKD. Trimming removed 8 bases from V and 7 bases from J, with 15 bases in between. The CDR3 region has the DNA TGTGCCATCGGTCTGGGTCCCGGGGAGCAGTACTTC. Translation: CAIGLGPGEQYF.

CDR3 DNA sequence: TGTGCCAGCAGCGTCTGGGGGGTTAATTCACCCCTCCACTTT. It yields the protein CASSVWGVNSPLHF. The genes are TRBV6-5 and TRBJ1-6; D may be TRBD1 (5 bases). Trimming stripped 6 bases from V and 6 bases from J, with 12 bases between. CDR1 MNHEY and CDR2 SVGAGI come from the germline V gene. The CDR3 runs 14 residues.

The chain links TRBV5-5 to TRBJ1-6; 8 bases are a match to TRBD1. V trimming: 6 bases; J trimming: 9 bases; junction bases outside the gene matches: 11. The CDR3 loop spans 15 amino acids. In germline, CDR1 is SGHKS, CDR2 YYEKEE (reference sequence). The CDR3 nucleotides are TGTGCCAGCACCGTCGACAGGGGAGTGATTTCACCCCTCCACTTT. This gives the protein CASTVDRGVISPLHF.

The CDR3 loop reads CASSRRDRGYGYTF. In DNA, the CDR3 is TGCGCCAGCAGCCGCCGGGACAGGGGCTATGGCTACACCTTC. The V gene is TRBV5-1, the J gene TRBJ1-2, with 10 positions matching TRBD1. CDR1 is SGHRS, CDR2 YFSETQ, per germline. V lost 4 bases, J lost 4 bases, and 4 bases stayed unmatched. The CDR3 has 14 residues.

V usage is TRBV5-1 and J usage is TRBJ1-2; TRBD1 aligns across 9 bases. The CDR3 has 15 residues. Germline CDR1 reads SGHRS; CDR2 reads YFSETQ. Losses at the gene ends were 0 bases for V and 7 bases for J; bases not matched to a gene: 7. CDR3 region: CASSLDGTGIFGYTF. CDR3 nucleotide sequence: TGCGCCAGCAGCTTGGACGGGACAGGGATTTTTGGCTACACCTTC.

The chain recombines TRBV14 with TRBJ1-1, with D hard to call. Germline values: CDR1 SGHDN, CDR2 FVKESK. This CDR3 is built from 15 residues. V dropped 0 bases and J dropped 4 bases, with 12 bases sitting between them. The CDR3 sequence: CASSQDWGVGTEAFF. In DNA form, the CDR3 reads TGTGCCAGCAGCCAAGATTGGGGAGTAGGCACTGAAGCTTTCTTT.

The gene calls are TRBV6-2 or TRBV6-3 and TRBJ2-1; TRBD2 matches at 7 bases. The V gene end was trimmed by 5 bases and the J gene end by 5 bases; junction bases not matched to a gene: 12. The CDR3 is 16 amino acids. Germline assignment: CDR1 MNHEY and CDR2 SVGEGT. The CDR3 DNA reads as TGTGCCAGCAGTCCCCGGGGACGGGGGGATCACAATGAGCAGTTCTTC. The encoded protein is CASSPRGRGDHNEQFF.

This chain uses TRBV11-2 with TRBJ2-4, with 8 bases fitting TRBD2. The germline V gene encodes CDR1 SGHAT and CDR2 FQNNGV. After removal of 1 base from V and 0 bases from J, the junction contained 2 bases not matched to a gene. This CDR3 has 16 amino acids. The CDR3 DNA follows: TGTGCCAGCAGCTTAGCGGGGGGGGGAGCCAAAAACATTCAGTACTTC. Amino acids: CASSLAGGGAKNIQYF.

The chain couples TRBV10-1 to TRBJ1-1; a possible D gene is TRBD1 (5 bases). CDR3 size: 17 residues. Trimming left V 0 bases short and J 3 bases short, with 17 bases between. Germline CDR1 and CDR2: WNHNN and SYGVQD (reference sequence). CDR3 in amino acids: CASSESINGRVDTEAFF. The CDR3 nucleotides are TGCGCCAGCAGTGAGTCGATTAACGGCAGGGTGGACACTGAAGCTTTCTTT.

The chain links TRBV5-1 to TRBJ2-2, with 9 bases aligning to TRBD2. The CDR3 length is 16 residues. The junction had 6 bases not matched to a gene; V was cut back by 0 bases and J by 6 bases. Germline CDR1 is SGHRS and CDR2 is YFSETQ. As DNA, the CDR3 is TGCGCCAGCAGCTTGGCCTCTAGCGGGGATCCCGGGGAGCTGTTTTTT. Translation gives CASSLASSGDPGELFF.

The chain employs TRBV5-6 and TRBJ2-1; 12 nucleotides agree with TRBD2. CDR1 is SGHDT, CDR2 YYEEEE, per germline. After removal of 4 bases from V and 2 bases from J, the junction contained 4 bases not matched to a gene. The CDR3 has 16 residues. CDR3 sequence: CASSASGGAPYNEQFF. The DNA for the CDR3 is TGTGCCAGCAGCGCTAGCGGGGGGGCCCCCTACAATGAGCAGTTCTTC.

This chain uses TRBV7-8 with TRBJ1-1; 8 nucleotides align to TRBD1. The CDR3 contains 17 residues. Germline V gives CDR1 SGHVS, CDR2 FQNEAQ. J was trimmed by 11 bases and V by 1 base; bases with no gene match: 18. CDR3 DNA: TGTGCCAGCAGCTTAGATTTCTCAGGACAGGGTGTTTTGACGGCTTTCTTT. This gives the protein CASSLDFSGQGVLTAFF.

This clone was detected a few times. The rearrangement uses TRBV30 and TRBJ1-4, with 7 bases matching TRBD1. Unmatched junction bases numbered 9, after V lost 3 bases and J lost 8 bases. Germline V lookup: CDR1 GTSNPN, CDR2 SVGIG (reference sequence). CDR3 size: 14 residues. CDR3 sequence (DNA): TGTGCCTGGAGAACGGTCAGGGGGATGGAAAAACTGTTTTTT. Protein sequence: CAWRTVRGMEKLFF. Drawing the rest from reference TRBV30 and TRBJ1-4, the complete variable domain is SQTIHQWPATLVQPVGSPLSLECTVEGTSNPNLYWYRQAAGRGLQLLFYSVGIGQISSEVPQNLSASRPQDRQFILSSKKLLLSDSGFYLCAWRTVRGMEKLFFGSGTQLSVL.

The chain employs TRBV5-1 and TRBJ2-5; 10 bases align to TRBD1. J gave up 3 bases and V 0 bases, and 2 bases lay outside the gene matches. The germline CDR1 and CDR2 sequences are SGHRS and YFSETQ. The CDR3 runs to 15 residues. The CDR3 sequence: CASSLDGTGEETQYF. CDR3 sequence (DNA): TGCGCCAGCAGCTTGGATGGGACAGGGGAAGAGACCCAGTACTTC.

The chain employs TRBV3-1 (or the pseudogene TRBV3-2) and TRBJ1-1; D remains ambiguous. Germline values: CDR1 LGHDT, CDR2 YNNKEL (reference sequence). Trimming shortened V by 10 bases and J by 1 base, and 10 bases separated the two germline ends. The CDR3 runs 12 residues. This CDR3 reads CATRRGNTEAFF. The CDR3 nucleotides read TGTGCCACACGACGGGGGAACACTGAAGCTTTCTTT.

The chain combines TRBV10-1 with TRBJ1-5; 7 bases agree with TRBD1. Germline CDR1 reads WNHNN; CDR2 reads SYGVQD (reference sequence). J lost 2 bases, V lost 3 bases, and 7 bases had no gene match. The CDR3 length is 16 residues. In DNA, the CDR3 is TGCGCCAGCAGTGACCAAGTTGACAGGGGCAATCAGCCCCAGCATTTT. Translating it yields CASSDQVDRGNQPQHF.

This clone showed up just once. The chain couples TRBV18 to TRBJ2-6, with D unclear. CDR1 is KGHSH, CDR2 LQKENI, per germline. Trimming removed 3 bases at V and 0 bases at J, with 9 bases between. This CDR3 has 16 amino acids. CDR3 coding DNA: TGTGCCAGCTCACCGTTCCCCCTCTCTGGGGCCAACGTCCTGACTTTC. Its translation: CASSPFPLSGANVLTF.

The DNA for the CDR3 is TGTGCCAGCAGCGTAGCCGGAGCGCTCCAAGAGACCCAGTACTTC. Its translation: CASSVAGALQETQYF. The chain is built from TRBV9 and TRBJ2-5, with D unclear. Trimming cost V 0 bases and J 1 base, with 10 bases left between them. Germline-derived CDR1 and CDR2 are SGDLS and YYNGEE. The CDR3 is made up of 15 amino acids.

This clone was counted a single time. The chain employs TRBV3-1 (or the pseudogene TRBV3-2) and TRBJ2-1; 10 nucleotides align to TRBD2. CDR1 LGHDT and CDR2 YNNKEL come from the germline V gene (reference sequence). V lost 3 bases to trimming and J lost 7 bases; unmatched junction nucleotides: 9. The length of the CDR3 is 16 residues. DNA for the CDR3: TGTGCCAGCAGCCACGGCTCTAGCGGGAGTCTTAATGAGCAGTTCTTC. It yields the protein CASSHGSSGSLNEQFF.

The J gene is TRBJ1-1, the V gene TRBV29-1, with 8 bases that match TRBD1. J was trimmed by 4 bases and V by 2 bases; bases with no gene match: 3. Germline V CDR1 and CDR2: SQVTM, ANQGSEA. The length of the CDR3 is 13 residues. CDR3 protein: CSVEWTGPTEAFF. The CDR3 nucleotides are TGCAGCGTTGAATGGACAGGGCCCACTGAAGCTTTCTTT.

V usage is TRBV27 and J usage is TRBJ2-1; D uncertain. Germline lookup yields CDR1 MNHEY and CDR2 SMNVEV (reference sequence). This CDR3 contains 15 residues. Trimming took 3 bases from V and 7 from J, leaving 16 bases between them. The CDR3 bases are TGTGCCAGCAGTTTGGTGATAGAACGGTTAAATGAGCAGTTCTTC. This codes for CASSLVIERLNEQFF.